Reported below is one TCR beta chain. Antigen unknown. This record comes from a study of siplizumab effects on memory and regulatory T cells. Study details: Researchers set up mixed lymphocyte reactions in pairs, giving siplizumab at approximately 1 ug/mL or leaving out drug. Study findings and constraints: For siplizumab cultures, the suppressive function of their proliferating Tregs was not confirmed.

V was trimmed by 2 bases and J by 0 bases, leaving 15 bases between them. Germline CDR1 reads MDHEN; CDR2 reads SYDVKM. The CDR3 consists of 17 residues. The mixed lymphocyte reaction cells underwent coculture at 37°C for six to seven days. The table came from immunoSEQ multiplex PCR; TCRdb's copy has only in-frame clones and leaves some out. The profile shows 15,000 to 20,000 clones, 35% to 60% of them singletons. The clonotype originates from a human donor in good health; the cells came from an allogeneic mixed lymphocyte reaction. The sample was CFSE-low (dividing) CD4+ T cells sorted from an allogeneic mixed lymphocyte reaction. The chain is built from TRBV28 and TRBJ2-3; the D gene is possibly TRBD2 (7 bases). In DNA form, the CDR3 reads TGTGCCAGCAGTTTAAGGGGGGGAGGCAGAAGCACAGATACGCAGTATTTT. The encoded protein is CASSLRGGGRSTDTQYF. The whole variable domain, remainder taken from reference TRBV28 and TRBJ2-3, is DVKVTQSSRYLVKRTGEKVFLECVQDMDHENMFWYRQDPGLGLRLIYFSYDVKMKEKGDIPEGYSVSREKKERFSLILESASTNQTSMYLCASSLRGGGRSTDTQYFGPGTRLTVL.